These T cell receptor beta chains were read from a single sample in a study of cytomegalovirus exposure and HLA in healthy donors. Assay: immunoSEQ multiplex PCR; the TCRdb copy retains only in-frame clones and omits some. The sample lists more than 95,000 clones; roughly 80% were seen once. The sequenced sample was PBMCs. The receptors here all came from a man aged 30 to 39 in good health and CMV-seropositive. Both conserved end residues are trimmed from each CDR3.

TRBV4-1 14 ASSQVGRGSNQPQH
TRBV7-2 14 ASSFSKTGDGSPLH
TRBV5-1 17 ASSLSGAILDGQRETQY
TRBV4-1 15 ASSLQTRLSGANVLT
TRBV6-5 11 ASSFQGTTEAF
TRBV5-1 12 ASSLGGSRNEQF
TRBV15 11 ATSRRLREKLF
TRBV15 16 ATSREPTGTGTTDTQY
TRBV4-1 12 ASSLLGQGTEAF
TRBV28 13 ASRDPGGPSYEQY
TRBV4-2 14 ASSQGTGQYTGELF
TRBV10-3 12 AITGLGNTDTQY
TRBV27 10 ASSGRNNEQF